A selection of T cell receptor beta chains follows, all from one sample in a study of metastatic and nonmetastatic thyroid tumors. TCRdb used MiXCR to call clones anew from the PCR reads. The table shows under 30,000 clones, with more than 3.5% occurring only once. The source material was blood. These TCRs come from a female donor with papillary thyroid cancer or a benign thyroid nodule (not recorded which). Some clones in this sample may be carry-over from other donors' samples. CDR3s include the opening cysteine and the closing phenylalanine or tryptophan. A clone size is listed for some rows: how often the clone was seen (once, few, many), or a class if it is expanded.

abundance	v_gene	j_gene	CDR3aa
-	TRBV20-1	TRBJ2-1	CSATREYDNEQFF
many	TRBV10-1	TRBJ2-7	CASSPASGNEQYF
few	TRBV10-3	TRBJ1-1	CAISRQGEGTEALF
many	TRBV25-1	TRBJ1-1	CASSEGGRTEAFF
many	TRBV6-4	TRBJ2-7	CARAGGDSYEQYF
-	TRBV6-8	TRBJ2-2	CASRYRTGGNSGELFF
-	TRBV12-3/TRBV12-4	TRBJ2-3	CASSRDRVTDTEYF
many	TRBV4-1	TRBJ2-5	CASRRTVQETQYF
few	TRBV2	TRBJ2-3	CASSELVAGLYTQYF
many	TRBV30	TRBJ2-7	CAWSRFGTATYEQYF
medium-sized	TRBV12-3/TRBV12-4	TRBJ2-7	CASSLWLGATEQYF
-	TRBV6-9	TRBJ1-2	CASTYVGGLDGYTF
many	TRBV12-3/TRBV12-4	TRBJ2-3	CASSFRGLAGWASTDTQYF
-	TRBV27	TRBJ2-3	CARSGTYKDTQYF
few	TRBV10-3	TRBJ1-1	CAISPGGAITEAFF
many	TRBV19	TRBJ1-5	CASGSITGVGQPQHF
few	TRBV2	TRBJ2-3	CASSPEISDTQYF
few	TRBV6-1	TRBJ1-2	CASSRRDRGSYGYTF
-	TRBV11-2	TRBJ2-1	CASSLVGGLAGANEQFF
few	TRBV19	TRBJ1-1	CASSMGQRRTEAFF
-	TRBV14	TRBJ1-2	CARSEGLSRGYTF
many	TRBV10-3	TRBJ1-2	CAIRGDRAYGYTF
few	TRBV27	TRBJ1-2	CASSRPCRDVYTF
many	TRBV28	TRBJ2-6	CASSRRGGAGANVLTF
many	TRBV4-1	TRBJ2-3	CASSPTGTSLGDTQYF
few	TRBV11-2	TRBJ1-3	CASSLVSSGNTIYF
many	TRBV5-6	TRBJ1-2	CASSPGTYGYTF
many	TRBV7-3	TRBJ1-1	CASSPREGGAFF
few	TRBV27	TRBJ2-7	CASSLSTSVFFEQYF
-	TRBV6-4	TRBJ2-7	CASSEAGIGSYEQYF
medium-sized	TRBV28	TRBJ2-7	CASSPGTGAYEQYF
-	TRBV20-1	TRBJ1-5	CSVGQVSNQPQHF
few	TRBV19	TRBJ1-2	CASSIERGQRKGYTF
many	TRBV13	TRBJ1-1	CASSRLRGSTEAFF
many	TRBV6-1	TRBJ2-7	CASSETDFSSYEQYF
-	TRBV14	TRBJ2-5	CASSHTRTFETQYF
many	TRBV5-1	TRBJ2-7	CASSLAQQGYEQYF
-	TRBV28	TRBJ2-2	CASSTPGGQNTGELFF
many	TRBV12-3/TRBV12-4	TRBJ2-7	CASSPPAGLSYEQYF
-	TRBV6-5	TRBJ2-2	CASSYRTGEPFF
-	TRBV5-1	TRBJ1-1	CASSFSADGEAFF
-	TRBV28	TRBJ2-7	CASVTHQGAYYEQYF
many	TRBV4-1	TRBJ1-1	CASSQDMGRVRTEAFF
many	TRBV12-3/TRBV12-4	TRBJ2-7	CASSTGLGQSGNEQYF
medium-sized	TRBV27	TRBJ2-1	CASSPLSSGRYNEQFF
-	TRBV14	TRBJ2-1	CASSQDTYNEQFF
-	TRBV19	TRBJ2-5	CASSLGIQDTQYF
few	TRBV7-3	TRBJ2-1	CASSRSTSGRANEQFF
-	TRBV9	TRBJ2-3	CASSLVGDTQYF
many	TRBV29-1	TRBJ1-2	CSVDGGAYTF
-	TRBV28	TRBJ1-3	CTSSLSGAGNTIYF
few	TRBV6-1	TRBJ1-6	CASSPDRADSPLHF
-	TRBV28	TRBJ2-7	CASTLAVPVFEQYF
-	TRBV27	TRBJ1-1	CASSLRVTGRTEAFF
many	TRBV18	TRBJ2-3	CASSPRQGNADTQYF
few	TRBV19	TRBJ2-5	CASSKQRVNQETQYF
-	TRBV10-2	TRBJ2-5	CASTTSGGMETQYF
-	TRBV6-2/TRBV6-3	TRBJ2-1	CASTSGDADHNEQFF
many	TRBV7-2	TRBJ1-1	CASSSQGVNTEAFF
-	TRBV27	TRBJ1-1	CASSFSRDVAAFF